This T cell receptor beta chain was captured by sequencing in a study of cytomegalovirus exposure and HLA in healthy donors. Study background: Early released data had 65 million to 100 million unique TCRs, all coming from HLA-typed donors.

Notes on the study in general: The CMV antigen specificity of a few CMV-associated chains was confirmed through in vitro analysis. When analyzed later, the rates of TCR association showed variation by HLA locus, with DRB1 the most and HLA-C the fewest. Among CMV-associated TCR beta chains, most appeared HLA-restricted in a later analysis.

Germline CDR1 SGHTA, CDR2 FQGNSA. The length of the CDR3 is 14 residues. The V end lost 3 bases, the J end lost 8 bases, and 16 bases lay between the germline ends. There are a few counts of this clone. Antigen specificity is unknown. A multiplex PCR was run with 60 Vbeta primers and 13 Jbeta primers. TCRdb keeps only in-frame clones here, not all; method: immunoSEQ multiplex PCR. The table has about 160,000 clones, around 78% seen once. The chain is built from TRBV7-2 and TRBJ1-2; no clear D. This TCR was recovered from a woman aged 40-49 years in good health and CMV-seronegative. The sequenced sample consisted of PBMCs. For the CDR3, the DNA is TGTGCCAGCAGCTTTACGGGGAGGATCGGCGGCTACACCTTC. This encodes CASSFTGRIGGYTF.